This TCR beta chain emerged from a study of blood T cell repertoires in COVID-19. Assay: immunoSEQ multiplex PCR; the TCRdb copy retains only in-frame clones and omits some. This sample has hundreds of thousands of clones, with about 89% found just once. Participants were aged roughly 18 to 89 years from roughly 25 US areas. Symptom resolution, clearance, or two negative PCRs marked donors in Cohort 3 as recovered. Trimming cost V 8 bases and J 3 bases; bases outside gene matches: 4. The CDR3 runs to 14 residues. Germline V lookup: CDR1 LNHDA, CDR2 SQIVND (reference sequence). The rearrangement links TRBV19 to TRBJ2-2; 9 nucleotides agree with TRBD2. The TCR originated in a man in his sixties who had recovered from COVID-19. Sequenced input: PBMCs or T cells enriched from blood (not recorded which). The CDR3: CASGLAGYTGELFF. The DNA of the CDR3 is TGTGCCAGTGGGCTAGCGGGGTACACCGGGGAGCTGTTTTTT.